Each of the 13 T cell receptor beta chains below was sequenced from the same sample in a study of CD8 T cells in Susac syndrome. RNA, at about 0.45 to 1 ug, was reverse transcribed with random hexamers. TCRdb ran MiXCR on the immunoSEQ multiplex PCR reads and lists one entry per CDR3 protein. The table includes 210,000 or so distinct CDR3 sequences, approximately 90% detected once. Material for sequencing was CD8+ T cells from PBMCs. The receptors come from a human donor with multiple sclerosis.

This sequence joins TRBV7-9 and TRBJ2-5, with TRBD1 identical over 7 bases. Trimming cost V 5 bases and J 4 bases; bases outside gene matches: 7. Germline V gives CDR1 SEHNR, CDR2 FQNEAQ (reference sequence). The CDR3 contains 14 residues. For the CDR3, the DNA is TGTGCCAGCAGCCCCAACGCAGGGGGAGAGACCCAGTACTTC. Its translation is CASSPNAGGETQYF.

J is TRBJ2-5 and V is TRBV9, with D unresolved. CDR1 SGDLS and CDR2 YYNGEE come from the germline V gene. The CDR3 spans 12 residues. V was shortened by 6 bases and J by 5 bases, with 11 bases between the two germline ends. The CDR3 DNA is TGTGCCAGCAAGGGTACGGGCGAGACCCAGTACTTC. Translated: CASKGTGETQYF.

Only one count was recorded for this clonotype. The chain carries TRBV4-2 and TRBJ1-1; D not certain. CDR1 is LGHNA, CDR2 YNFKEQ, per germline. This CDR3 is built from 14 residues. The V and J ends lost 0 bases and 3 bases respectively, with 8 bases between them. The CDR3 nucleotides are TGTGCCAGCAGCCAAGATCGTGGTTACACTGAAGCTTTCTTT. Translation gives CASSQDRGYTEAFF.

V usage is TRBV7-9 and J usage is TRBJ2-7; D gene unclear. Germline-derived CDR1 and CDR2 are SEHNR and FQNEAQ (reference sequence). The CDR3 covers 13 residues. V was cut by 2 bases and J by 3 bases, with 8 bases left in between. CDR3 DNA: TGTGCCAGCAGCTTAAATACGGGCTACGAGCAGTACTTC. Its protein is CASSLNTGYEQYF.

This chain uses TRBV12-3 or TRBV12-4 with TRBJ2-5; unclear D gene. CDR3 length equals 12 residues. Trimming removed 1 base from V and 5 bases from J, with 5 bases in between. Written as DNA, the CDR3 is TGTGCCAGCAGTTTAGTACGCGAGACCCAGTACTTC. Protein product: CASSLVRETQYF.

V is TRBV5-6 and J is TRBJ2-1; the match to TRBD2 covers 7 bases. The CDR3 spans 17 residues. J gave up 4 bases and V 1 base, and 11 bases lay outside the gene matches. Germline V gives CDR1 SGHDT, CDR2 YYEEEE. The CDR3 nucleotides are TGTGCCAGCAGCTTGAGTTTTGGTAGCGGGTATTACAATGAGCAGTTCTTC. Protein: CASSLSFGSGYYNEQFF. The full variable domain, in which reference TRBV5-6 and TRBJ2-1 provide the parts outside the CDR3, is DAGVTQSPTHLIKTRGQQVTLRCSPKSGHDTVSWYQQALGQGPQFIFQYYEEEERQRGNFPDRFSGHQFPNYSSELNVNALLLGDSALYLCASSLSFGSGYYNEQFFGPGTRLTVL.

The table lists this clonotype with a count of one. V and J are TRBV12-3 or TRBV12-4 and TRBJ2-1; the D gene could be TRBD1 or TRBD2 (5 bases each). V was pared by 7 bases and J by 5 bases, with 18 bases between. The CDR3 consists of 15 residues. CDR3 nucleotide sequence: TGTGCCAGCATCCCCGGGTGGGGGTACGACAATGAGCAGTTCTTC. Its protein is CASIPGWGYDNEQFF.

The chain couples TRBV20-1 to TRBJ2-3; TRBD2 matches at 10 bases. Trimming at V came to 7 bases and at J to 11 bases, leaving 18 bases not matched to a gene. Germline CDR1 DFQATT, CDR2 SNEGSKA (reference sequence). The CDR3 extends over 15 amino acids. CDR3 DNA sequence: TGCAGTGTCATAAGGACTAGCGGCGCCCTGCGGGTGCAGTATTTT. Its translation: CSVIRTSGALRVQYF.

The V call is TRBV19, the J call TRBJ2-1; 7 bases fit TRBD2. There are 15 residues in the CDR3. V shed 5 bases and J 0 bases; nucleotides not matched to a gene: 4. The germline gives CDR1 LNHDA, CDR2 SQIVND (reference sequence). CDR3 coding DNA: TGTGCCAGTAGTGGTGGGAGGGACTCCTACAATGAGCAGTTCTTC. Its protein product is CASSGGRDSYNEQFF.

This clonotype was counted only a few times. This CDR3 is CASSLVGAEQYF. The CDR3 DNA sequence: TGTGCCAGCAGCTTGGTGGGGGCCGAGCAGTACTTC. This rearrangement joins TRBV5-6 to TRBJ2-7; D perhaps matches TRBD1 (6 bases). The CDR3 has 12 amino acids. Trimming shortened V by 0 bases and J by 6 bases, and 7 bases separated the two germline ends. The germline V gene encodes CDR1 SGHDT and CDR2 YYEEEE.

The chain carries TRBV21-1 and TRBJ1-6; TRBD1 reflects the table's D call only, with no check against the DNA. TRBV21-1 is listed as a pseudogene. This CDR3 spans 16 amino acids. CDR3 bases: TGTGCCAGCAGCCAGTTCAGGGACAGACGAAATTCACCCCTCCACTTT. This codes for CASSQFRDRRNSPLHF.

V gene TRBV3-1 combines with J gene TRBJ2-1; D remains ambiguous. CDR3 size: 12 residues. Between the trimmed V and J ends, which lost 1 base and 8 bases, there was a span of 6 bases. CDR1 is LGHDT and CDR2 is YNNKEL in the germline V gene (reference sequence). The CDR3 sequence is CASSQAVDEQFF. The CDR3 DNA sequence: TGTGCCAGCAGCCAAGCTGTGGATGAGCAGTTCTTC.

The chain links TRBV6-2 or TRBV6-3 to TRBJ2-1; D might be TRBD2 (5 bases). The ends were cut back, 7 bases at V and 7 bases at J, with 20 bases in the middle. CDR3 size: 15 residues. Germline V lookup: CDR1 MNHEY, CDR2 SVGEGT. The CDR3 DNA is TGTGCCAGCAACCCGCTCAGTTCATCGGGGAATGAGCAGTTCTTC. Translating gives CASNPLSSSGNEQFF.